This is a list of T cell receptor beta chains from one sample in a study of blood T cell repertoires in COVID-19. Using immunoSEQ multiplex PCR, the repertoire was profiled, and TCRdb retains in-frame clones only, with some absent. There are about 160,000 clones in the sample; over 65% occur only once, and more than 2% lies in the top ten. The sequenced sample consisted of peripheral blood. These TCRs come from a man in his sixties or seventies with acute or convalescent COVID-19. Each CDR3 is given with its conserved first and last residue. The order of the fields is CDR3 DNA, CDR3 protein, clone size, D gene, J gene, V gene. D genes are given only for firm matches. Clone size, where shown, is once, few, many, or a class for clones that have expanded.

cdr3_nt: TGTGCCAGCAGTTTGACAGGACCCTCTGGAAACACCATATATTTT; cdr3_aa: CASSLTGPSGNTIYF; clone_size: NA; d_call: NA; j_call: TRBJ1-3; v_call: TRBV6-5
cdr3_nt: TGTGCCAGCAGCTTAATAGGAGACACTGAAGCTTTCTTT; cdr3_aa: CASSLIGDTEAFF; clone_size: NA; d_call: NA; j_call: TRBJ1-1; v_call: TRBV7-2
cdr3_nt: TGTGCCAGCAGCGGGTTAGCGGGGCTGTACAATGAGCAGTTCTTC; cdr3_aa: CASSGLAGLYNEQFF; clone_size: NA; d_call: TRBD2; j_call: TRBJ2-1; v_call: TRBV7-8
cdr3_nt: TGTGCCAGCAGCTTAGCGCAAACAGGGGGCCGAGGTGGCTACACCTTC; cdr3_aa: CASSLAQTGGRGGYTF; clone_size: NA; d_call: TRBD1; j_call: TRBJ1-2; v_call: TRBV7-2
cdr3_nt: TGTGCCAGCAGCTCCTCCTATACGAACACCGGGGAGCTGTTTTTT; cdr3_aa: CASSSSYTNTGELFF; clone_size: NA; d_call: NA; j_call: TRBJ2-2; v_call: TRBV5-5
cdr3_nt: TGTGCCAGCTGTGAGACACCCGGGGCCAACGTCCTGACTTTC; cdr3_aa: CASCETPGANVLTF; clone_size: NA; d_call: NA; j_call: TRBJ2-6; v_call: TRBV2
cdr3_nt: TGTGCCACCAGCAGAGTGTATCCCGCAGATACGCAGTATTTT; cdr3_aa: CATSRVYPADTQYF; clone_size: NA; d_call: NA; j_call: TRBJ2-3; v_call: TRBV15
cdr3_nt: TGTGCCAGCAGCAAATCAGCGGGACAGGGGATCTCGACGGATGGCTACACCTTC; cdr3_aa: CASSKSAGQGISTDGYTF; clone_size: NA; d_call: NA; j_call: TRBJ1-2; v_call: TRBV21-1
cdr3_nt: TGTGCCAGCTCACCACTGGGACAGGGAACGGCTGGAAACACCATATATTTT; cdr3_aa: CASSPLGQGTAGNTIYF; clone_size: NA; d_call: TRBD1; j_call: TRBJ1-3; v_call: TRBV18
cdr3_nt: TGTGCCACCACCCTGAGTCGGGAGACCCAGTACTTC; cdr3_aa: CATTLSRETQYF; clone_size: few; d_call: NA; j_call: TRBJ2-5; v_call: TRBV2
cdr3_nt: TGTGCCAGCAGACTCTCGGGGTCCAACACCGGGGAGCTGTTTTTT; cdr3_aa: CASRLSGSNTGELFF; clone_size: NA; d_call: NA; j_call: TRBJ2-2; v_call: TRBV11-3
cdr3_nt: TGTGCCAGCAGCGCCCGGACAGGAGGGGCCGAGCAGTACTTC; cdr3_aa: CASSARTGGAEQYF; clone_size: NA; d_call: NA; j_call: TRBJ2-7; v_call: TRBV9
cdr3_nt: TGTGCCAGCACCAAATATGGACAGCCCTACGAGCAGTACTTC; cdr3_aa: CASTKYGQPYEQYF; clone_size: NA; d_call: NA; j_call: TRBJ2-7; v_call: TRBV5-6
cdr3_nt: TGTGCCAGCAGCCAAGGCTTGGGAGCCAGTTATAATTCACCCCTCCACTTT; cdr3_aa: CASSQGLGASYNSPLHF; clone_size: NA; d_call: NA; j_call: TRBJ1-6; v_call: TRBV3-1/TRBV3-2
cdr3_nt: TGTGCCAGTAGTCCTAGCGGGATGAGGGGATCTACGCAGTATTTT; cdr3_aa: CASSPSGMRGSTQYF; clone_size: once; d_call: TRBD2; j_call: TRBJ2-3; v_call: TRBV19
cdr3_nt: TGTGCCAGCAGCCGGGACTTGAACACTGAAGCTTTCTTT; cdr3_aa: CASSRDLNTEAFF; clone_size: NA; d_call: NA; j_call: TRBJ1-1; v_call: TRBV5-6
cdr3_nt: TGTGCCAGCAGTTACTTGCCCTCCCGGGGGGCCGGGGAGCTGTTTTTT; cdr3_aa: CASSYLPSRGAGELFF; clone_size: NA; d_call: TRBD2; j_call: TRBJ2-2; v_call: TRBV6-6
cdr3_nt: TGTGCCAGCAGCCAGACTGTCGACGCCATTCAGTACTTC; cdr3_aa: CASSQTVDAIQYF; clone_size: NA; d_call: NA; j_call: TRBJ2-4; v_call: TRBV4-2
cdr3_nt: TGTGCCAGCAATCCCCCACGGGCCAGCGGAAATTCACCCCTCCACTTT; cdr3_aa: CASNPPRASGNSPLHF; clone_size: NA; d_call: NA; j_call: TRBJ1-6; v_call: TRBV6-6
cdr3_nt: TGTGCCAGCACCGGCCCGGGGGACAGAAATTCACCCCTCCACTTT; cdr3_aa: CASTGPGDRNSPLHF; clone_size: few; d_call: TRBD1; j_call: TRBJ1-6; v_call: TRBV6-6
cdr3_nt: TGCAGCGTAGACTACACTAGCGCCACGAATACGCAGTATTTT; cdr3_aa: CSVDYTSATNTQYF; clone_size: NA; d_call: TRBD2; j_call: TRBJ2-3; v_call: TRBV29-1
cdr3_nt: TGTGCCAGCAGTCCGCGGACTAGCGGGGGGCTGGAGACCCAGTACTTC; cdr3_aa: CASSPRTSGGLETQYF; clone_size: NA; d_call: TRBD2; j_call: TRBJ2-5; v_call: TRBV6-6
cdr3_nt: TGTGCCAGCACCCGCCAGGCAGGGGAGAGTTCACCCCTCCACTTT; cdr3_aa: CASTRQAGESSPLHF; clone_size: NA; d_call: NA; j_call: TRBJ1-6; v_call: TRBV5-5
cdr3_nt: TGCGCCAGCAGCCCCTACAGGGGGCGCGTCTCAGATACGCAGTATTTT; cdr3_aa: CASSPYRGRVSDTQYF; clone_size: NA; d_call: TRBD1; j_call: TRBJ2-3; v_call: TRBV5-1
cdr3_nt: TGTGCCAGCAGCACCTCGGCGGGGGCGGGGGGAAACGAGCAGTACTTC; cdr3_aa: CASSTSAGAGGNEQYF; clone_size: once; d_call: TRBD2; j_call: TRBJ2-7; v_call: TRBV5-4
cdr3_nt: TGTGCCAGCAGCCAAGATGGACTAGCGGGGGCCTCCCGGTATTTT; cdr3_aa: CASSQDGLAGASRYF; clone_size: NA; d_call: TRBD2; j_call: TRBJ2-3; v_call: TRBV3-1/TRBV3-2
cdr3_nt: TGCAGTGCTAGTTCAAGCGGGAGACATCAAGAGACCCAGTACTTC; cdr3_aa: CSASSSGRHQETQYF; clone_size: once; d_call: TRBD2; j_call: TRBJ2-5; v_call: TRBV20-1
cdr3_nt: TGTGCCAGTAGCTACACAGGGGACACTGAAGCTTTCTTT; cdr3_aa: CASSYTGDTEAFF; clone_size: NA; d_call: TRBD1; j_call: TRBJ1-1; v_call: TRBV19
cdr3_nt: TGCGCCAGCAGCTTGGAAACAGGGGGTAGAGGCTACACCTTC; cdr3_aa: CASSLETGGRGYTF; clone_size: NA; d_call: TRBD1; j_call: TRBJ1-2; v_call: TRBV5-1
cdr3_nt: TGTGCCAGTAGAGGACAGGGCAATCAGCCCCAGCATTTT; cdr3_aa: CASRGQGNQPQHF; clone_size: NA; d_call: TRBD1; j_call: TRBJ1-5; v_call: TRBV19
cdr3_nt: TGTGCCAGCAGCTTAGTGGTGGCACAAGAGACCCAGTACTTC; cdr3_aa: CASSLVVAQETQYF; clone_size: NA; d_call: NA; j_call: TRBJ2-5; v_call: TRBV7-2
cdr3_nt: TGTGCCACGACCGGACAGGGGGCCGGGGAGACCCAGTACTTC; cdr3_aa: CATTGQGAGETQYF; clone_size: once; d_call: TRBD1; j_call: TRBJ2-5; v_call: TRBV10-3
cdr3_nt: TGTGCCAGTAGTACAGGAACCAGGGGTTCACCCCTCCACTTT; cdr3_aa: CASSTGTRGSPLHF; clone_size: NA; d_call: NA; j_call: TRBJ1-6; v_call: TRBV19
cdr3_nt: TGCGCCAGCAGGCGGGACAGAGGAGAGGCGCAGTACTTC; cdr3_aa: CASRRDRGEAQYF; clone_size: few; d_call: NA; j_call: TRBJ2-7; v_call: TRBV5-1
cdr3_nt: TGCGCCAGCAGCATCGTTACAAGCCCTAGCGGGGGATACAATGAGCAGTTCTTC; cdr3_aa: CASSIVTSPSGGYNEQFF; clone_size: NA; d_call: TRBD2; j_call: TRBJ2-1; v_call: TRBV5-1
cdr3_nt: TGTGCCTGTGATGACCATTTAGGGGGTACCTATGGCTACACCTTC; cdr3_aa: CACDDHLGGTYGYTF; clone_size: NA; d_call: NA; j_call: TRBJ1-2; v_call: TRBV30
cdr3_nt: TGTGCCAGCAGAGCGGACAGGGGGTCTGACGAGCAGTACTTC; cdr3_aa: CASRADRGSDEQYF; clone_size: NA; d_call: TRBD1; j_call: TRBJ2-7; v_call: TRBV5-4
cdr3_nt: TGTGCCAGCTCACCAGGTGGGGGCTTGGGCAATCAGCCCCAGCATTTT; cdr3_aa: CASSPGGGLGNQPQHF; clone_size: NA; d_call: NA; j_call: TRBJ1-5; v_call: TRBV18
cdr3_nt: TGTGCCAGCAGCCAAGATCCCTCAGAAGTCGAGACCCAGTACTTC; cdr3_aa: CASSQDPSEVETQYF; clone_size: NA; d_call: NA; j_call: TRBJ2-5; v_call: TRBV3-1/TRBV3-2
cdr3_nt: TGTGCCAGCAGTACGGACAACAGGGAGCAGTACTTC; cdr3_aa: CASSTDNREQYF; clone_size: NA; d_call: NA; j_call: TRBJ2-7; v_call: TRBV2
cdr3_nt: TGTGCCAGTAGTATACAGGGGGCGGTCACTGAAGCTTTCTTT; cdr3_aa: CASSIQGAVTEAFF; clone_size: NA; d_call: TRBD1; j_call: TRBJ1-1; v_call: TRBV19
cdr3_nt: TGTGCCAGCAGCCTCCCCAACCAGGAGGTCTATGGCTACACCTTC; cdr3_aa: CASSLPNQEVYGYTF; clone_size: once; d_call: NA; j_call: TRBJ1-2; v_call: TRBV4-2
cdr3_nt: TGCGCCAGCAGTGAGAGGGGCGGGAGTGTGTATGAGCAGTTCTTC; cdr3_aa: CASSERGGSVYEQFF; clone_size: once; d_call: TRBD2; j_call: TRBJ2-1; v_call: TRBV10-2
cdr3_nt: TGTGCCAGCAGCCCTCGGAGGGACAGACGAGGAGGCACAGATACGCAGTATTTT; cdr3_aa: CASSPRRDRRGGTDTQYF; clone_size: NA; d_call: NA; j_call: TRBJ2-3; v_call: TRBV6-2/TRBV6-3
cdr3_nt: TGTGCCAGCAACATCAGGGGGCTCGGGGAAAAACTGTTTTTT; cdr3_aa: CASNIRGLGEKLFF; clone_size: NA; d_call: TRBD1; j_call: TRBJ1-4; v_call: TRBV28
cdr3_nt: TGTGCCAGCAGCGCAAGGACTAGCGGGGAATACACCGGGGAGCTGTTTTTT; cdr3_aa: CASSARTSGEYTGELFF; clone_size: NA; d_call: TRBD2; j_call: TRBJ2-2; v_call: TRBV7-8
cdr3_nt: TGTGCCAGCAGCTTAGCGGGCACTCCCAACGAGCAGTACTTC; cdr3_aa: CASSLAGTPNEQYF; clone_size: once; d_call: NA; j_call: TRBJ2-7; v_call: TRBV7-9
cdr3_nt: TGCGCCAGCAGCTCCCCTAAGCGGGGGTTCACAGATACGCAGTATTTT; cdr3_aa: CASSSPKRGFTDTQYF; clone_size: NA; d_call: TRBD2; j_call: TRBJ2-3; v_call: TRBV5-1